The clone carrying this TCR beta chain turned up a few times. Germline CDR1 is MDHEN and CDR2 is SYDVKM. The CDR3 consists of 16 residues. Trimming shortened V by 7 bases and J by 0 bases, and 18 bases separated the two germline ends. This entry belongs to a study of TIL therapy for anti-PD-1-resistant metastatic lung cancer. This was the immunoSEQ v3 assay. The protocol was immunoSEQ multiplex PCR, while the TCRdb copy is restricted to in-frame clones and leaves out a portion. The table records some 13,000 clones, about 70% of them present only once. Time point described: pre-treatment sample, taken before nivolumab and TIL therapy. Tumor tissue came from excised metastases, mostly pleural nodules or supraclavicular lymph nodes. Enrollment ran from October 2017 to early 2020.

This TCR was sampled from a woman between 30 and 80 years old with non-small cell lung cancer. This specimen consisted of tumor tissue, obtained at baseline. This chain connects TRBV28 to TRBJ1-2; no firm D call. The CDR3 protein is CASTPFGARANYGYTF. The CDR3 DNA reads as TGTGCCAGCACCCCCTTTGGCGCCCGAGCTAACTATGGCTACACCTTC.